This TCR beta chain was identified during a study of blood T cells in healthy people across ages. A sample-barcoded 5' primer and a J-beta primer mix were used in a second PCR of about 7 to 11 cycles. TCRdb recomputed calls from the 5' RACE reads with MiXCR, one row per CDR3 protein. The sample shows 700,000 to 850,000 distinct CDR3 sequences, 53% of them seen only once. Germline V gives CDR1 SEHNR, CDR2 FQNEAQ (reference sequence). CDR3 size: 13 residues. Trimming pared 2 bases from V and 8 bases from J, leaving 10 bases between. The chain couples TRBV7-9 to TRBJ2-1; D call uncertain. The specimen sequenced was blood. This receptor was taken from a man older than 75 in good health. For the CDR3, the DNA is TGTGCCAGCAGCTTATCGACGTTCGATGAGCAGTTCTTC. Residues: CASSLSTFDEQFF.